This T cell receptor beta chain is from a study of cytomegalovirus exposure and HLA in healthy donors. Study-wide findings and caveats: In an earlier analysis, in about 530 donors, most V segments appeared productive either ~87% or ~30% of the time.

The PCR was carried out with 60 Vbeta primers and 13 Jbeta primers. Profiling relied on immunoSEQ multiplex PCR, and the TCRdb table lists in-frame clones only, not all of them. The sample holds roughly 160,000 clones, 84% seen once. Only one count was recorded for this clone. Its antigen is currently unknown. The CDR3 sequence is 18 residues long. Per the germline V gene, CDR1 is LNHDA and CDR2 is SQIVND (reference sequence). V shed 2 bases and J 0 bases; nucleotides not matched to a gene: 7. Sequenced sample: PBMCs. The sequence was obtained from a boy aged 2-15 years in good health and CMV-seronegative. This chain links TRBV19 with TRBJ2-6, with 7 nucleotides matching TRBD1. For the CDR3, the DNA is TGTGCCAGTAGTATAAGAGGACAGGTGCTCTCTGGGGCCAACGTCCTGACTTTC. Translated: CASSIRGQVLSGANVLTF.